A selection of T cell receptor beta chains follows, all from one sample in a study of T cell clones after liver transplantation. Sequencing was performed with immunoSEQ multiplex PCR; in TCRdb, only in-frame clones are kept and a portion is missing. The data hold 65,000 to 70,000 clones, with 85% to 95% observed a single time. The sample in question was CD4+ T cells from blood, obtained nearly 26 months after liver transplant. The receptors derive from a human patient who received a liver transplant. Some T cells may be transferred from the graft donor. CDR3s include the opening cysteine and the closing phenylalanine or tryptophan. A D gene is named only where the DNA matches it firmly. Expanded clones are given a class, and other clones once, few, many or no size at all.

clone_size: many
v_call: TRBV2
j_call: TRBJ1-2
d_call: NA
cdr3_aa: CASGNTANYGYTF
cdr3_nt: TGTGCCAGCGGGAATACAGCTAACTATGGCTACACCTTC

clone_size: NA
v_call: TRBV28
j_call: TRBJ2-1
d_call: TRBD2
cdr3_aa: CASSLSGLANEQFF
cdr3_nt: TGTGCCAGCAGTTTATCAGGACTAGCCAATGAGCAGTTCTTC

clone_size: NA
v_call: TRBV7-3
j_call: TRBJ2-1
d_call: TRBD2
cdr3_aa: CASSLPPLPGLANEQFF
cdr3_nt: TGTGCCAGCAGCTTACCCCCACTACCGGGACTAGCCAATGAGCAGTTCTTC

clone_size: NA
v_call: TRBV11-3
j_call: TRBJ2-1
d_call: NA
cdr3_aa: CASSPPLDCLEHEQFF
cdr3_nt: TGTGCCAGCAGCCCCCCCCTTGATTGTCTGGAACATGAGCAGTTCTTC

clone_size: NA
v_call: TRBV2
j_call: TRBJ2-1
d_call: TRBD2
cdr3_aa: CASRTSGSYNEQFF
cdr3_nt: TGTGCCAGCAGAACTAGCGGGTCCTACAATGAGCAGTTCTTC

clone_size: NA
v_call: TRBV2
j_call: TRBJ1-2
d_call: NA
cdr3_aa: CASSVNSGSGGYTF
cdr3_nt: TGTGCCAGCAGTGTAAACAGTGGCTCGGGAGGCTACACCTTC

clone_size: NA
v_call: TRBV7-8
j_call: TRBJ2-2
d_call: TRBD1
cdr3_aa: CASSSRDRGPGELFF
cdr3_nt: TGTGCCAGCAGCAGCCGGGACAGGGGACCCGGGGAGCTGTTTTTT

clone_size: NA
v_call: TRBV4-2
j_call: TRBJ1-2
d_call: NA
cdr3_aa: CASSQEVTASWGYTF
cdr3_nt: TGTGCCAGCAGCCAAGAAGTGACAGCCTCTTGGGGCTACACCTTC

clone_size: once
v_call: TRBV7-2
j_call: TRBJ2-1
d_call: NA
cdr3_aa: CASSLPRSSYNEQFF
cdr3_nt: TGTGCCAGCAGCTTACCGCGGTCCTCCTACAATGAGCAGTTCTTC

clone_size: NA
v_call: TRBV29-1
j_call: TRBJ2-3
d_call: NA
cdr3_aa: CSVELQGRTDTQYF
cdr3_nt: TGCAGCGTTGAACTCCAGGGGCGGACAGATACGCAGTATTTT

clone_size: NA
v_call: TRBV9
j_call: TRBJ2-7
d_call: NA
cdr3_aa: CASSPPLPRGEQYF
cdr3_nt: TGTGCCAGCAGCCCCCCCCTGCCCCGGGGCGAGCAGTACTTC

clone_size: NA
v_call: TRBV27
j_call: TRBJ1-3
d_call: NA
cdr3_aa: CASSRWGAKGSGNTIYF
cdr3_nt: TGTGCCAGCAGCCGCTGGGGGGCTAAAGGCTCTGGAAACACCATATATTTT

clone_size: once
v_call: TRBV5-5
j_call: TRBJ2-7
d_call: NA
cdr3_aa: CASRSDTNSYEQYF
cdr3_nt: TGTGCCAGCAGATCGGACACGAACTCCTACGAGCAGTACTTC

clone_size: NA
v_call: TRBV18
j_call: TRBJ1-1
d_call: NA
cdr3_aa: CASSPRGQNTEAFF
cdr3_nt: TGTGCCAGCTCACCGAGGGGACAGAACACTGAAGCTTTCTTT

clone_size: NA
v_call: TRBV5-1
j_call: TRBJ2-3
d_call: TRBD2
cdr3_aa: CASSETLAGTDTQYF
cdr3_nt: TGCGCCAGCAGTGAGACGCTAGCGGGCACAGATACGCAGTATTTT

clone_size: NA
v_call: TRBV7-2
j_call: TRBJ2-1
d_call: NA
cdr3_aa: CASSFQYNEQFF
cdr3_nt: TGTGCCAGCAGCTTCCAGTACAATGAGCAGTTCTTC

clone_size: NA
v_call: TRBV7-9
j_call: TRBJ2-1
d_call: NA
cdr3_aa: CASSLGLISSYNEQFF
cdr3_nt: TGTGCCAGCAGCTTAGGACTAATTAGCTCCTACAATGAGCAGTTCTTC

clone_size: NA
v_call: TRBV4-3
j_call: TRBJ1-1
d_call: NA
cdr3_aa: CASSQGGPGGTEAFF
cdr3_nt: TGCGCCAGCAGCCAAGGCGGTCCGGGGGGCACTGAAGCTTTCTTT

clone_size: NA
v_call: TRBV29-1
j_call: TRBJ1-2
d_call: TRBD1
cdr3_aa: CSVGWARGDGYTF
cdr3_nt: TGCAGCGTTGGTTGGGCCAGGGGGGATGGCTACACCTTC

clone_size: NA
v_call: TRBV11-2
j_call: TRBJ2-3
d_call: NA
cdr3_aa: CASGDPDTSTDTQYF
cdr3_nt: TGTGCCAGCGGCGATCCGGACACTAGCACAGATACGCAGTATTTT

clone_size: NA
v_call: TRBV14
j_call: TRBJ1-1
d_call: NA
cdr3_aa: CASSQITGPTGGAFF
cdr3_nt: TGTGCCAGCAGCCAAATCACGGGACCCACCGGTGGGGCTTTCTTT

clone_size: NA
v_call: TRBV27
j_call: TRBJ1-4
d_call: NA
cdr3_aa: CASSSSGTQGGEKLFF
cdr3_nt: TGTGCCAGCAGTTCGTCCGGGACCCAAGGGGGTGAAAAACTGTTTTTT

clone_size: NA
v_call: TRBV6-1
j_call: TRBJ2-3
d_call: TRBD2
cdr3_aa: CASSEYGGSSIKADTQYF
cdr3_nt: TGTGCCAGCAGTGAATATGGCGGGAGTAGTATTAAAGCAGATACGCAGTATTTT

clone_size: NA
v_call: TRBV19
j_call: TRBJ2-5
d_call: NA
cdr3_aa: CASSTGETQYF
cdr3_nt: TGTGCCAGTAGTACAGGGGAGACCCAGTACTTC

clone_size: NA
v_call: TRBV10-3
j_call: TRBJ1-4
d_call: TRBD1
cdr3_aa: CAISPGQGAPTNEKLFF
cdr3_nt: TGTGCCATCAGCCCGGGACAGGGGGCGCCAACTAATGAAAAACTGTTTTTT

clone_size: NA
v_call: TRBV7-3
j_call: TRBJ1-2
d_call: TRBD1
cdr3_aa: CASSLDTGTGLSGYTF
cdr3_nt: TGTGCCAGCAGCCTAGACACCGGGACAGGGTTGAGTGGCTACACCTTC

clone_size: NA
v_call: TRBV18
j_call: TRBJ2-1
d_call: TRBD2
cdr3_aa: CASSPPGLDYEQFF
cdr3_nt: TGTGCCAGCTCACCACCGGGACTAGACTATGAGCAGTTCTTC

clone_size: NA
v_call: TRBV28
j_call: TRBJ2-1
d_call: NA
cdr3_aa: CATDTGEQFF
cdr3_nt: TGTGCCACCGATACAGGGGAGCAGTTCTTC

clone_size: NA
v_call: TRBV4-2
j_call: TRBJ2-5
d_call: NA
cdr3_aa: CASSQGSAAEETQYF
cdr3_nt: TGTGCCAGCAGCCAGGGCTCGGCGGCGGAGGAGACCCAGTACTTC

clone_size: NA
v_call: TRBV7-9
j_call: TRBJ1-1
d_call: TRBD1
cdr3_aa: CASSYDRGGSTEAFF
cdr3_nt: TGTGCCAGCAGCTATGACAGGGGAGGAAGCACTGAAGCTTTCTTT

clone_size: NA
v_call: TRBV29-1
j_call: TRBJ2-7
d_call: TRBD1
cdr3_aa: CSASGTGGIEQYF
cdr3_nt: TGCAGCGCCTCCGGGACAGGGGGTATTGAGCAGTACTTC

clone_size: NA
v_call: TRBV28
j_call: TRBJ2-5
d_call: TRBD2
cdr3_aa: CASSFVGGRAETQYF
cdr3_nt: TGTGCCAGCAGTTTTGTGGGAGGGCGGGCGGAGACCCAGTACTTC

clone_size: NA
v_call: TRBV19
j_call: TRBJ2-7
d_call: NA
cdr3_aa: CASSRTVSSYEQYF
cdr3_nt: TGTGCCAGTAGTAGAACAGTAAGCTCCTACGAGCAGTACTTC

clone_size: NA
v_call: TRBV19
j_call: TRBJ1-2
d_call: NA
cdr3_aa: CASSSTGAPSSYGYTF
cdr3_nt: TGTGCCAGTAGTTCGACAGGAGCTCCCTCCTCCTATGGCTACACCTTC

clone_size: NA
v_call: TRBV2
j_call: TRBJ2-2
d_call: NA
cdr3_aa: CASSERLASNTGELFF
cdr3_nt: TGTGCCAGCAGTGAACGCCTAGCATCGAACACCGGGGAGCTGTTTTTT

clone_size: NA
v_call: TRBV7-3
j_call: TRBJ2-1
d_call: TRBD1
cdr3_aa: CASSGFGQGENEQFF
cdr3_nt: TGTGCCAGCAGCGGATTCGGACAGGGAGAAAATGAGCAGTTCTTC

clone_size: NA
v_call: TRBV11-2
j_call: TRBJ2-2
d_call: NA
cdr3_aa: CASSLTDHLSGELFF
cdr3_nt: TGTGCCAGCAGTCTTACCGACCACCTCTCCGGGGAGCTGTTTTTT

clone_size: NA
v_call: TRBV5-4
j_call: TRBJ2-5
d_call: NA
cdr3_aa: CASSAQLGAGETQYF
cdr3_nt: TGTGCCAGCAGCGCCCAACTAGGGGCGGGGGAGACCCAGTACTTC

clone_size: NA
v_call: TRBV11-2
j_call: TRBJ1-1
d_call: NA
cdr3_aa: CASSLTVGGDTEAFF
cdr3_nt: TGTGCCAGCAGCTTAACGGTCGGGGGGGACACTGAAGCTTTCTTT

clone_size: once
v_call: TRBV4-3
j_call: TRBJ2-7
d_call: TRBD2
cdr3_aa: CASSPRGAGAPEEQYF
cdr3_nt: TGCGCCAGCAGCCCCCGAGGAGCGGGAGCTCCGGAAGAGCAGTACTTC

clone_size: NA
v_call: TRBV27
j_call: TRBJ2-3
d_call: TRBD2
cdr3_aa: CASSDSGSTRDTQYF
cdr3_nt: TGTGCCAGCAGTGATAGCGGGAGTACCAGAGATACGCAGTATTTT

clone_size: NA
v_call: TRBV19
j_call: TRBJ1-5
d_call: NA
cdr3_aa: CASRSGVGQPQHF
cdr3_nt: TGTGCCAGTAGATCGGGGGTCGGACAGCCCCAGCATTTT

clone_size: once
v_call: TRBV6-1
j_call: TRBJ1-1
d_call: NA
cdr3_aa: CATQSAGSGTEAFF
cdr3_nt: TGTGCCACGCAATCGGCAGGGTCGGGGACTGAAGCTTTCTTT

clone_size: NA
v_call: TRBV15
j_call: TRBJ2-5
d_call: NA
cdr3_aa: CATSSPTSSGERKTQYF
cdr3_nt: TGTGCCACCAGCAGCCCCACGAGCTCCGGCGAGCGGAAGACCCAGTACTTC

clone_size: few
v_call: TRBV18
j_call: TRBJ2-5
d_call: NA
cdr3_aa: CASSPNQETQYF
cdr3_nt: TGTGCCAGCTCACCGAATCAAGAGACCCAGTACTTC

clone_size: NA
v_call: TRBV30
j_call: TRBJ1-1
d_call: NA
cdr3_aa: CAWSLQGPNTEAFF
cdr3_nt: TGTGCCTGGTCGCTACAGGGCCCGAACACTGAAGCTTTCTTT

clone_size: once
v_call: TRBV7-6
j_call: TRBJ2-5
d_call: TRBD1
cdr3_aa: CASSPGTGMEETQYF
cdr3_nt: TGTGCCAGCAGCCCAGGGACAGGGATGGAAGAGACCCAGTACTTC

clone_size: NA
v_call: TRBV7-8
j_call: TRBJ1-2
d_call: TRBD1
cdr3_aa: CASSLMGTGPLTNYGYTF
cdr3_nt: TGTGCCAGCAGCTTAATGGGGACAGGGCCGCTGACTAACTATGGCTACACCTTC